The rows below give T cell receptor beta chains drawn from one sample of a study of blood T cells in healthy people across ages. TCRdb ran MiXCR on the 5' RACE reads and lists one entry per CDR3 protein. This sample has around 1,000,000 distinct CDR3 sequences, with less than 45% found just once. The sequencing input was blood. These receptor sequences come from a man between 18 and 35 years old in good health. Both conserved end residues are part of each CDR3. D genes are given only for firm matches. Rows may omit the clone size; those that give it use once, few, many or a size class.

CDR3 length	clone size	D gene	J gene	V gene	CDR3 DNA	CDR3 protein
12	once	NA	TRBJ1-1	TRBV20-1	TGCAGTGCTAAGGGGCAGGACACTGAAGCTTTCTTT	CSAKGQDTEAFF
13	NA	NA	TRBJ1-5	TRBV20-1	TGCAGTGCTTCGGGACTCTTCAATGGGCCCCAGCATTTT	CSASGLFNGPQHF
11	few	NA	TRBJ1-4	TRBV7-2	TGTGCCAGCACCTGGGGGGAAAAACTGTTTTTT	CASTWGEKLFF
18	NA	NA	TRBJ1-5	TRBV6-2/TRBV6-3	TGTGCCAGCAGTTACTCGGTCAGGCAGACACGCCTGAATCAGCCCCAGCATTTT	CASSYSVRQTRLNQPQHF
16	NA	TRBD2	TRBJ2-1	TRBV4-2	TGTGCCAGCAGCCAGACGACTAGCGGGATATACGATGAGCAGTTCTTC	CASSQTTSGIYDEQFF
11	few	NA	TRBJ1-4	TRBV2	TGTGCCAGCAGTCCCCAGGAAAAACTGTTTTTT	CASSPQEKLFF
16	NA	NA	TRBJ2-1	TRBV14	TGTGCCAGCAGCCAAGGGCTAGGTGTGTCCTACAATGAGCAGTTCTTC	CASSQGLGVSYNEQFF
17	few	TRBD2	TRBJ2-3	TRBV7-2	TGTGCCAGCAGCTTAGTAGAACGGGGGGGCCCGACAGATACGCAGTATTTT	CASSLVERGGPTDTQYF
15	few	NA	TRBJ1-5	TRBV4-3	TGCGCCAGCAGCCAAGAAGCAGCCGGCAATCAGCCCCAGCATTTT	CASSQEAAGNQPQHF
8	few	NA	TRBJ1-1	TRBV29-1	TGCAGCGCCGGATTGGGTTTCTTT	CSAGLGFF
18	few	NA	TRBJ1-1	TRBV3-1	TGTGCCAGCAGAGCGACAGATTTGCGAAATACTATGAACACTGAAGCTTTCTTT	CASRATDLRNTMNTEAFF
14	NA	NA	TRBJ1-1	TRBV20-1	TGCAGTGTTACTTGGGCAGTAAAGAACACTGAAGCTTTCTTT	CSVTWAVKNTEAFF
14	NA	NA	TRBJ1-5	TRBV12-3/TRBV12-4	TGTACCAGCAGTTTGAGGCCCGATGATCAGCCCCAGCATTTT	CTSSLRPDDQPQHF
13	NA	NA	TRBJ1-2	TRBV29-1	TGCAGCGTTGATAGTGGCCCGAACTATGGCTACACCTTC	CSVDSGPNYGYTF
14	NA	TRBD1	TRBJ2-1	TRBV5-4	TGTGCCACCCGGGACAGGACTGTACTCAATGAGCAGTTCTTC	CATRDRTVLNEQFF
14	few	NA	TRBJ1-2	TRBV7-2	TGTGCCAGCAGCTTAGCCCCGGACGGCTATGGCTACACCTTC	CASSLAPDGYGYTF
13	few	NA	TRBJ2-1	TRBV5-1	TGCGCCAGCAGCGTGAACCTCCAGGTTGAGCAGTTCTTC	CASSVNLQVEQFF
14	few	NA	TRBJ2-2	TRBV20-1	TGCAGTGCTAGGGACCGCTTGAACACCGGGGAGCTGTTTTTT	CSARDRLNTGELFF
15	few	TRBD1	TRBJ2-5	TRBV2	TGTGCCAGCAGTCCCCTCCTTGACAGGGATGAGACCCAGTACTTC	CASSPLLDRDETQYF
15	few	NA	TRBJ1-1	TRBV4-3	TGCGCCAGCAGCCAAGGGCCAGGGGTTGGCACTGAAGCTTTCTTT	CASSQGPGVGTEAFF
13	NA	NA	TRBJ1-1	TRBV20-1	TGCAGTGCTATCGGTGGGGGGAGCGCTGAAGCTTTCTTT	CSAIGGGSAEAFF
15	NA	TRBD1	TRBJ2-7	TRBV2	TGTGCCAGCAGTGAACCGGGACAGGGCCCCTACGAGCAGTACTTC	CASSEPGQGPYEQYF
16	few	TRBD1	TRBJ1-4	TRBV5-1	TGCGCCAGCAGCTCAAATCCGGGACAGACTAATGAAAAACTGTTTTTT	CASSSNPGQTNEKLFF
13	NA	TRBD1	TRBJ2-1	TRBV3-1	TGTGCCAGCGAAGGGACAGCATACAATGAGCAGTTCTTC	CASEGTAYNEQFF
14	NA	TRBD1	TRBJ1-1	TRBV20-1	TGCAGTGCACGGACAGGGGGCGACGACACTGAAGCTTTCTTT	CSARTGGDDTEAFF
14	NA	NA	TRBJ2-7	TRBV7-2	TGTGCCAGCAGCTTAGAGCGGCGCCCCAATGAGCAGTACTTC	CASSLERRPNEQYF
13	NA	TRBD1	TRBJ1-1	TRBV6-2/TRBV6-3	TGTGCCAGCAGGATTCGGACAGGGACAAGAGCTTTCTTT	CASRIRTGTRAFF
16	few	NA	TRBJ2-2	TRBV11-2	TGTGCCAGCAGCCCTCTGAGGATCGCGAACACCGGGGAGCTGTTTTTT	CASSPLRIANTGELFF
13	NA	NA	TRBJ2-1	TRBV12-3/TRBV12-4	TGTGCCAGCAGTTTAGAGGGTGCGAATGAGCAGTTCTTC	CASSLEGANEQFF
15	once	NA	TRBJ1-1	TRBV7-2	TGTGCCAGCAGCTTACGGTATCAGGGGAACACTGAAGCTTTCTTT	CASSLRYQGNTEAFF
17	NA	NA	TRBJ1-5	TRBV4-2	TGTGCCAGCAGCCATGGTGGGACTTCCAATAGCAATCAGCCCCAGCATTTT	CASSHGGTSNSNQPQHF
11	many	NA	TRBJ1-6	TRBV12-3/TRBV12-4	TGTGCCAGCAGCTTCGGTTCACCCCTCCACTTT	CASSFGSPLHF
16	many	TRBD1	TRBJ1-2	TRBV5-1	TGCGCCAGCAGCTTGGGCTACGGACAGGGAAGGGATGGCTACACCTTC	CASSLGYGQGRDGYTF
15	few	NA	TRBJ2-3	TRBV4-2	TGTGCCAGCAGCCCCACCGGTCTGGCCCCAGATACGCAGTATTTT	CASSPTGLAPDTQYF
13	NA	NA	TRBJ2-3	TRBV5-6	TGTGCCTCCTCAGGCATGGCCACAGATACGCAGTATTTT	CASSGMATDTQYF
15	NA	NA	TRBJ2-3	TRBV20-1	TGCAGTGCTAGTGTGGCGGGTTCCCCCGCAGATACGCAGTATTTT	CSASVAGSPADTQYF
13	NA	TRBD2	TRBJ2-7	TRBV6-2/TRBV6-3	TGTGCCAGCAGATCTAGCGGGGGGAATGAGCAGTACTTC	CASRSSGGNEQYF
15	NA	NA	TRBJ2-5	TRBV4-2	TGTGCCAGCAGCCAAGGTGCAGGGTCCCGAGAGACCCAGTACTTC	CASSQGAGSRETQYF
14	NA	NA	TRBJ1-2	TRBV20-1	TGCAGTGCTAGAACCAGCAGGGTGGACTATGGCTACACCTTC	CSARTSRVDYGYTF
13	NA	NA	TRBJ1-2	TRBV6-2/TRBV6-3	TGTGCCGGCTTAAAGGAGTTCGGGACGACCTACACCTTC	CAGLKEFGTTYTF
15	few	NA	TRBJ1-5	TRBV6-5	TGTGCCAGCACCCCTAGACAGTACAGCAATCAGCCCCAGCATTTT	CASTPRQYSNQPQHF
12	NA	NA	TRBJ1-2	TRBV12-3/TRBV12-4	TGTGCCAGCAGCCGGACAGAGCATGGCTACACCTTC	CASSRTEHGYTF
14	NA	NA	TRBJ1-5	TRBV2	TGTGCCAGCCGGCAGTATGGAGGCAATCAGCCCCAGCATTTT	CASRQYGGNQPQHF
18	NA	NA	TRBJ2-3	TRBV20-1	TGCAGTGCTAGAGATTTGGGCCCGGGGCGCGACCCTCGAGATACGCAGTATTTT	CSARDLGPGRDPRDTQYF
15	few	NA	TRBJ1-1	TRBV4-1	TGCGCCAGCAGCCGCTCCCGGGACGTGAACACTGAAGCTTTCTTT	CASSRSRDVNTEAFF
16	NA	NA	TRBJ2-3	TRBV3-1	TGTGCCAGCAGCCAAGATCGCGAGCGGGCGGCAGATACGCAGTATTTT	CASSQDRERAADTQYF